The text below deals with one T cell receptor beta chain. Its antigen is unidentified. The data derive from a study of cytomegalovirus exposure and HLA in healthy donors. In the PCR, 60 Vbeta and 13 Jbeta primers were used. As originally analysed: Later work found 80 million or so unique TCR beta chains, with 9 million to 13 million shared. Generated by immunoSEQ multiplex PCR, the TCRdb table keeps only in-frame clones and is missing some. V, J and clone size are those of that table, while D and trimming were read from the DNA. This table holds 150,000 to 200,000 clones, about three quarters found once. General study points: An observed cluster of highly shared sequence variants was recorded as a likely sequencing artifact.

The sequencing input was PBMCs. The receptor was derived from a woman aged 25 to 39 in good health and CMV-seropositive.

CDR3 sequence: CASSFTGFPSGANVLTF. The CDR3 coding sequence is TGTGCCAGCAGCTTTACAGGGTTTCCCTCTGGGGCCAACGTCCTGACTTTC. V and J are TRBV11-3 and TRBJ2-6; maybe TRBD1 (6 bases). Per germline, CDR1 SGHNT and CDR2 YENEEA. V was pared by 3 bases and J by 0 bases, with 12 bases between. CDR3 length: 17 residues.